Below are 10 T cell receptor beta chains sequenced from a single sample in a study of T cell responses to AZD1222 COVID-19 vaccine (dated by TCRdb to 2020 to 2022). The library was produced with the immunoSEQ multiplex PCR assay. The immuneACCESS repertoire file appears here via TCRdb, limited to in-frame rearrangements. These files lack a portion of the clones; in checked studies, under half of the deficit traces to unresolved V genes, and the cause of the others is not known. Present in this sample are about 140,000 clones, about nine tenths of which were seen just once. The top ten hold approximately 1.7% of the sample. The time point label on this specimen signifies: baseline before first vaccination. The specimen comprised peripheral blood, sampled on day 0 of AZD1222 vaccination. The receptors were sampled from an adult in good health.

V usage is TRBV19 and J usage is TRBJ1-5, with D hard to call. This CDR3 is 14 amino acids long. V was clipped by 6 bases and J by 1 base, with 10 bases between them. The germline gives CDR1 LNHDA, CDR2 SQIVND (reference sequence). This chain's CDR3 is CASSPTASNQPQHF. The CDR3 region has the DNA TGTGCCAGTAGCCCTACAGCGAGCAATCAGCCCCAGCATTTT.

This clone was recorded many times. This sequence joins TRBV5-6 and TRBJ1-1; D uncertain. Germline assignment: CDR1 SGHDT and CDR2 YYEEEE. This CDR3 spans 13 amino acids. V gave up 2 bases and J gave up 2 bases, with 7 bases separating them. CDR3 amino acids: CASSLTENTEAFF. The CDR3 DNA reads as TGTGCCAGCAGCTTAACAGAAAACACTGAAGCTTTCTTT.

The J gene is TRBJ2-1, the V gene TRBV28, with 8 positions matching TRBD2. With V trimmed by 3 bases and J by 5 bases, 9 bases remained unmatched. The length of the CDR3 is 16 residues. Germline values: CDR1 MDHEN, CDR2 SYDVKM. CDR3 sequence reads: CASSFKGLVAHNEQFF. CDR3 nucleotide sequence: TGTGCCAGCAGTTTTAAGGGACTAGTAGCCCACAATGAGCAGTTCTTC.

This chain connects TRBV3-1 (or the pseudogene TRBV3-2) to TRBJ1-3, with D hard to call. The CDR3 has 15 residues. Looked up from germline, CDR1 is LGHDT and CDR2 is YNNKEL (reference sequence). V dropped 1 base and J dropped 2 bases, with 9 bases sitting between them. The CDR3 coding sequence is TGTGCCAGCAGCCAAGCAAGGAGGGCTGGAAACACCATATATTTT. Translation gives CASSQARRAGNTIYF.

The chain has TRBV28 and TRBJ1-2; TRBD1 matches 7 bases. V was clipped by 5 bases and J by 2 bases; unmatched bases: 5. The CDR3 contains 14 residues. Germline V CDR1 and CDR2: MDHEN, SYDVKM. The CDR3 spells CASSPDRLNYGYTF. CDR3 nucleotide sequence: TGTGCCAGCAGTCCGGACAGGCTAAACTATGGCTACACCTTC.

V and J are TRBV18 and TRBJ1-2, with D maybe TRBD1 (5 bases). Trimming took off 4 bases at V and 6 bases at J, with 15 bases between the two ends. The CDR3 covers 14 residues. The V gene's germline CDR1 is KGHSH and CDR2 LQKENI. As DNA, the CDR3 is TGTGCCAGCTCACAGGGGATGGAGGGGAATGGCTACACCTTC. As protein: CASSQGMEGNGYTF.

The CDR3 DNA reads as TGTGCCAGCGGGAACAGCAACTATGGCTACACCTTC. Its translation: CASGNSNYGYTF. The rearrangement uses TRBV12-3 or TRBV12-4 and TRBJ1-2; D gene uncertain. This CDR3 is 12 amino acids long. With 8 bases removed from V and 2 bases from J, the gap between germline ends came to 9 bases.

This chain uses TRBV19 with TRBJ1-2; D gene ambiguous. With 5 bases removed from V and 4 bases from J, the gap between germline ends came to 17 bases. The CDR3 has 15 amino acids. Germline assignment: CDR1 LNHDA and CDR2 SQIVND (reference sequence). The DNA for the CDR3 is TGTGCCAGTAGTCCCCATCGGCAGGTTCTCTATGGCTACACCTTC. Its protein product is CASSPHRQVLYGYTF.

The J gene is TRBJ1-1, the V gene TRBV6-5; D possibly corresponds to TRBD1 (6 bases). CDR1 is MNHEY and CDR2 is SVGAGI in the germline V gene. The CDR3 has 15 residues. The V end lost 4 bases, the J end lost 0 bases, and 12 bases lay between the germline ends. This chain's CDR3 is CASSSRTVVNTEAFF. The CDR3 DNA reads as TGTGCCAGCAGTTCCAGGACAGTAGTGAACACTGAAGCTTTCTTT.

The chain uses TRBV4-1 and TRBJ2-5; a possible D gene is TRBD2 (5 bases). The CDR3 extends over 16 amino acids. Germline values: CDR1 MGHRA, CDR2 YSYEKL. The V and J ends lost 3 bases and 0 bases respectively, with 14 bases between them. In nucleotides, the CDR3 is TGCGCCAGCAGCCAGCAACCGGGCGGGTACCAAGAGACCCAGTACTTC. Protein: CASSQQPGGYQETQYF.